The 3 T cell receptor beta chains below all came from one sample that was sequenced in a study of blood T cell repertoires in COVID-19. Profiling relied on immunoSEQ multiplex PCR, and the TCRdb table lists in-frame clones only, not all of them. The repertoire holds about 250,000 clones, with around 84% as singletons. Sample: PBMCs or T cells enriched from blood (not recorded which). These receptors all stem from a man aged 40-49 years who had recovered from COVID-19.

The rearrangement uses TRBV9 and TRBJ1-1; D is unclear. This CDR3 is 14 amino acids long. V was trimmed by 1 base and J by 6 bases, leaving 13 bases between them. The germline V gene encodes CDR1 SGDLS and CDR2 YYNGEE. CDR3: CASSVNGLGAEAFF. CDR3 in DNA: TGTGCCAGCAGCGTAAACGGGTTAGGCGCTGAAGCTTTCTTT.

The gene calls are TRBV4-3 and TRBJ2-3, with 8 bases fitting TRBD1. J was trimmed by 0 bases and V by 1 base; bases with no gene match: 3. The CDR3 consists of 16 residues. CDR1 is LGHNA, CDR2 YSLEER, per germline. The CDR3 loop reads CASSQGQGASTDTQYF. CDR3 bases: TGCGCCAGCAGCCAAGGGCAGGGGGCAAGCACAGATACGCAGTATTTT.

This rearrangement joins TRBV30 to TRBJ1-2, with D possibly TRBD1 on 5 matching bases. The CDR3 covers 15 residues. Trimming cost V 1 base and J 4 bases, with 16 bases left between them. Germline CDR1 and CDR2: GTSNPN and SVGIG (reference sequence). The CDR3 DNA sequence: TGTGCCTGGAGTGGCCCCCCTTGGGGCGGCTATGGCTACACCTTC. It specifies CAWSGPPWGGYGYTF.